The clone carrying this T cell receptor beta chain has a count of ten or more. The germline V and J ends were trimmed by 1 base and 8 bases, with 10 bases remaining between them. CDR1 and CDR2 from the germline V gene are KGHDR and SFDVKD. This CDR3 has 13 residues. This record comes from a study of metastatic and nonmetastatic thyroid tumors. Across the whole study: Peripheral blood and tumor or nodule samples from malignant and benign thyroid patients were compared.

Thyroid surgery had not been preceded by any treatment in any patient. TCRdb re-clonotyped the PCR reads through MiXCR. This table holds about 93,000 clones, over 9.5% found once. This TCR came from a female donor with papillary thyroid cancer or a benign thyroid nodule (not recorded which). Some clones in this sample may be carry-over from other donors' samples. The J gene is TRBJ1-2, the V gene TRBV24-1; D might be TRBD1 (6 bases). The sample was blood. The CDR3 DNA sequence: TGTGCCACCAGTGATTTATGGGGGCGAGGCTACACCTTC. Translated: CATSDLWGRGYTF.